This T cell receptor beta chain was identified during a study of beta chain features in type 1 diabetes. Study-level background: Cell yields, gender and age were similar in healthy donors and patients.

Turning to this clone: Its antigen is unidentified.

The CDR3 totals 12 residues. With V trimmed by 3 bases and J by 7 bases, 1 base remained unmatched. In germline, CDR1 is MDHEN, CDR2 SYDVKM. Overall study results and limits: Reads derived from cDNA could over-represent cells showing high TCR expression. In every one of the four CD4+ subsets, TCRB CDR3s were moderately but significantly shorter in Type 1 diabetes patients.

Reverse transcription of all isolated RNA meant that expressed TCRB transcripts were sequenced. Data came from immunoSEQ multiplex PCR; TCRdb stores just in-frame clones and leaves some out. The repertoire holds around 40,000 clones, with over 50% as singletons. The chain couples TRBV28 to TRBJ1-2; 8 bases agree with TRBD1. The sample consisted of Tregs from blood. The sequence was collected from a man aged 30-40 years with type 1 diabetes. Some clones in this sample may be carry-over from other donors' samples. The CDR3 bases are TGTGCCAGCAGTTTGGACAGGGTTGGCTACACCTTC. Translating gives CASSLDRVGYTF.